The 24 T cell receptor beta chains reported below all come from one sample, sequenced in a study of radiation and T cells in renal cell carcinoma. As to time point: blood 2 weeks post-SBRT. The treatment was: 15 Gy SBRT to primary tumor, nephrectomy 4 weeks later. Profiled with immunoSEQ multiplex PCR; TCRdb holds only in-frame clones, not every one. The sample has roughly 49,000 clones; 75% to 90% are singletons. The sequencing used blood, collected from a patient whose treatment included radiotherapy and nephrectomy. All receptors derive from a woman in her 70s with renal cell carcinoma.

This clone was recorded only once. The J gene is TRBJ1-1, the V gene TRBV11-2; D unclear. Germline V gene lookup returns CDR1 SGHAT and CDR2 FQNNGV. The CDR3 spans 11 residues. Trimming took off 0 bases at V and 7 bases at J, with 3 bases between the two ends. CDR3 DNA sequence: TGTGCCAGCAGCTTAGAGGGTGAAGCTTTCTTT. This sequence encodes CASSLEGEAFF. The full variable domain, completed using reference TRBV11-2 and TRBJ1-1, is EAGVAQSPRYKIIEKRQSVAFWCNPISGHATLYWYQQILGQGPKLLIQFQNNGVVDDSQLPKDRFSAERLKGVDSTLKIQPAKLEDSAVYLCASSLEGEAFFGQGTRLTVV.

This chain's CDR3 is CASSDRGDTEAFF. The CDR3 nucleotides read TGTGCCAGCAGTGACAGGGGGGACACTGAAGCTTTCTTT. The chain carries TRBV6-6 and TRBJ1-1; 9 bases match TRBD1. In germline, CDR1 is MNHNY, CDR2 SVGAGI (reference sequence). The V segment lost 5 bases and the J segment 3 bases; nucleotides outside the gene matches: 1. The CDR3 runs to 13 residues.

The chain carries TRBV5-8 and TRBJ1-5, with D unclear. The CDR3 is made up of 13 amino acids. V was clipped by 2 bases and J by 5 bases, with 8 bases between them. Per germline, CDR1 SGHTS and CDR2 YDEGEE. For the CDR3, the DNA is TGTGCCAGCAGCTTCGGCAGAGATCAGCCCCAGCATTTT. Its translation: CASSFGRDQPQHF. The whole variable domain, filled in from reference TRBV5-8 and TRBJ1-5, reads EAGVTQSPTHLIKTRGQQATLRCSPISGHTSVYWYQQALGLGLQFLLWYDEGEERNRGNFPPRFSGRQFPNYSSELNVNALELEDSALYLCASSFGRDQPQHFGDGTRLSIL.

V and J are TRBV7-8 and TRBJ1-3; D call uncertain. The CDR3 sequence is 12 residues long. V was trimmed by 5 bases and J by 7 bases, leaving 9 bases between them. CDR1 and CDR2 from the germline V gene are SGHVS and FQNEAQ. The CDR3 DNA is TGTGCCAGCAGCCCTGGATTTAACACCATATATTTT. This encodes CASSPGFNTIYF.

The genes are TRBV15 and TRBJ2-2; D might be TRBD1 (5 bases). This CDR3 has 17 residues. Germline V CDR1 and CDR2: LNHNV, YYDKDF (reference sequence). V was pared by 5 bases and J by 7 bases, with 23 bases between. CDR3 in amino acids: CATSVMLGAERSGELFF. As DNA, the CDR3 is TGTGCCACCAGCGTAATGTTAGGGGCGGAAAGGAGCGGGGAGCTGTTTTTT. Looking up the rest from reference TRBV15 and TRBJ2-2 gives the full variable domain: DAMVIQNPRYQVTQFGKPVTLSCSQTLNHNVMYWYQQKSSQAPKLLFHYYDKDFNNEADTPDNFQSRRPNTSFCFLDIRSPGLGDTAMYLCATSVMLGAERSGELFFGEGSRLTVL.

V usage is TRBV7-2 and J usage is TRBJ1-2; TRBD1 aligns across 9 bases. The J segment lost 4 bases and the V segment lost 1 base, leaving 4 bases of the junction unmatched. Per the germline V gene, CDR1 is SGHTA and CDR2 is FQGNSA. CDR3 length: 15 amino acids. CDR3 in DNA: TGTGCCAGCAGCTTAGGGGGACAGGGCGGCTATGGCTACACCTTC. It yields the protein CASSLGGQGGYGYTF.

The chain employs TRBV10-3 and TRBJ1-2; 8 nucleotides line up with TRBD1. Germline V lookup: CDR1 ENHRY, CDR2 SYGVKD. This CDR3 region has 15 residues. The ends lost 3 bases at V and 4 bases at J; junction bases unmatched: 7. CDR3 nucleotides: TGTGCCATCAGTGAATCGACAGGGGAGAGCTATGGCTACACCTTC. Translated, it gives CAISESTGESYGYTF.

The chain employs TRBV18 and TRBJ1-1; a weak D match, TRBD1 (6 bases). The CDR3 covers 16 residues. Trimming cost V 3 bases and J 0 bases, with 14 bases left between them. Germline V gene lookup returns CDR1 KGHSH and CDR2 LQKENI. The CDR3 spells CASSPRGGDLNTEAFF. The CDR3 bases are TGTGCCAGCTCACCTAGGGGGGGAGATTTGAACACTGAAGCTTTCTTT.

The CDR3, as DNA: TGCGCCAGCAGCTTGGGGGTAGGGTCGTACGAGCAGTACTTC. Translating it yields CASSLGVGSYEQYF. V gene TRBV5-1 combines with J gene TRBJ2-7; no definite D call. The CDR3 loop spans 14 amino acids. Germline CDR1 is SGHRS and CDR2 is YFSETQ. With 0 bases removed from V and 4 bases from J, the gap between germline ends came to 11 bases.

The chain employs TRBV14 and TRBJ2-2; D is perhaps TRBD2 (5 bases). CDR1 is SGHDN, CDR2 FVKESK, per germline. The V and J ends lost 3 bases and 3 bases respectively, with 14 bases between them. CDR3 length equals 16 residues. CDR3: CASSQRTSWDTGELFF. In DNA form, the CDR3 reads TGTGCCAGCAGCCAGCGGACTTCGTGGGACACCGGGGAGCTGTTTTTT.

CDR3 residues: CASQVGAFNSPLHF. In DNA, the CDR3 is TGTGCCTCCCAGGTCGGGGCGTTTAATTCACCCCTCCACTTT. The chain links TRBV25-1 to TRBJ1-6, with a tentative D call TRBD1 (5 bases). Trimming took off 11 bases at V and 6 bases at J, with 17 bases between the two ends. Germline CDR1 is MGHDK and CDR2 is SYGVNS. This CDR3 is built from 14 residues.

The V and J genes are TRBV2 and TRBJ2-7; 7 nucleotides agree with TRBD1. V lost 4 bases to trimming and J lost 9 bases; unmatched junction nucleotides: 3. CDR3 length: 11 amino acids. The germline CDR1 and CDR2 sequences are SNHLY and FYNNEI. For the CDR3, the DNA is TGTGCCAGCAGTGGAGGGGGCTGGCAGTACTTC. It codes for CASSGGGWQYF.

The chain links TRBV27 to TRBJ1-1; unclear D gene. Germline V lookup: CDR1 MNHEY, CDR2 SMNVEV (reference sequence). V was shortened by 6 bases and J by 10 bases, with 18 bases between the two germline ends. The CDR3 contains 13 residues. Here the CDR3 reads CASSLQPAGRAFF. CDR3 nucleotide sequence: TGTGCCAGCAGCCTCCAGCCCGCAGGCAGAGCTTTCTTT.

This clone was recorded many times. The V call is TRBV4-1, the J call TRBJ2-3, with TRBD2 identical over 14 bases. The CDR3 is made up of 16 amino acids. J was trimmed by 4 bases and V by 2 bases; bases with no gene match: 2. Per germline, CDR1 MGHRA and CDR2 YSYEKL. CDR3 coding DNA: TGCGCCAGCAGCCAAATGGGACTAGCGGGGGCAGATACGCAGTATTTT. As protein: CASSQMGLAGADTQYF.

This clone was seen a handful of times. This chain joins TRBV11-3 and TRBJ2-7; tentative D call: TRBD1 (6 bases). With 5 bases removed from V and 1 base from J, the gap between germline ends came to 15 bases. This CDR3 has 15 amino acids. CDR1 SGHNT and CDR2 YENEEA come from the germline V gene. DNA of the CDR3: TGTGCCAGCAGCAAAGGGGGTTCAGGGTCCTACGAGCAGTACTTC. It specifies CASSKGGSGSYEQYF.

This clone has a handful of counts. This chain uses TRBV4-1 with TRBJ2-3; 9 nucleotides line up with TRBD2. J gave up 2 bases and V 0 bases, and 12 bases lay outside the gene matches. The CDR3 extends over 19 amino acids. From germline, CDR1 is MGHRA and CDR2 YSYEKL. The CDR3 nucleotides are TGCGCCAGCAGCCAAGATTTTTCTGTGGGCGGGAGGGCCACAGATACGCAGTATTTT. The encoded protein is CASSQDFSVGGRATDTQYF.

This chain uses TRBV10-1 with TRBJ2-3, with unresolved D. Trimming pared 9 bases from V and 4 bases from J, leaving 14 bases between. The CDR3 runs 13 residues. In germline, CDR1 is WNHNN, CDR2 SYGVQD (reference sequence). This CDR3 reads CASPPKNADTQYF. CDR3 nucleotides: TGCGCCAGTCCCCCAAAGAATGCAGATACGCAGTATTTT.

This chain's CDR3 is CASSPGVAGANVLTF. CDR3 nucleotides: TGTGCCAGCAGCCCCGGGGTAGCCGGGGCCAACGTCCTGACTTTC. J is TRBJ2-6 and V is TRBV9; D may be TRBD2 (5 bases). The germline V and J ends were trimmed by 4 bases and 4 bases, with 12 bases remaining between them. Germline CDR1 and CDR2: SGDLS and YYNGEE. There are 15 residues in the CDR3.

The chain couples TRBV5-5 to TRBJ2-5; D may be TRBD1 (5 bases). This CDR3 comprises 12 residues. Deletions cut 2 bases from V and 5 bases from J, with 7 bases between. The germline V gene has CDR1 SGHKS and CDR2 YYEKEE (reference sequence). CDR3 residues: CASSFRAETQYF. In DNA, the CDR3 is TGTGCCAGCAGCTTCAGGGCGGAGACCCAGTACTTC. The full variable domain, rest sourced from reference TRBV5-5 and TRBJ2-5, is DAGVTQSPTHLIKTRGQQVTLRCSPISGHKSVSWYQQVLGQGPQFIFQYYEKEERGRGNFPDRFSARQFPNYSSELNVNALLLGDSALYLCASSFRAETQYFGPGTRLLVL.

The genes are TRBV2 and TRBJ1-4, with 8 positions matching TRBD1. The germline V gene has CDR1 SNHLY and CDR2 FYNNEI. The CDR3 has 14 amino acids. V was pared by 4 bases and J by 7 bases, with 5 bases of the junction left unmatched. For the CDR3, the DNA is TGTGCCAGCAGTGCTAGACAGGGGAGTGAAAAACTGTTTTTT. This codes for CASSARQGSEKLFF.

V gene TRBV2 combines with J gene TRBJ2-7, with D unresolved. With 5 bases removed from V and 0 bases from J, the gap between germline ends came to 14 bases. Germline CDR1 is SNHLY and CDR2 is FYNNEI. CDR3 length: 15 amino acids. The CDR3 DNA sequence: TGTGCCAGCAGTAATTCCCAAGGGTTCTCCTACGAGCAGTACTTC. Residues: CASSNSQGFSYEQYF.

The rearrangement uses TRBV6-1 and TRBJ1-1, with 7 positions matching TRBD1. The trim removed 3 bases at V and 11 bases at J, leaving 15 bases unmatched. CDR1 is MNHNS and CDR2 is SASEGT in the germline V gene. This CDR3 region has 15 residues. The CDR3 coding sequence is TGTGCCAGCAGTGACCAGGGGGTCCCTCCTAAAGACGCTTTCTTT. This codes for CASSDQGVPPKDAFF.

This chain uses TRBV7-2 with TRBJ2-2; a possible D gene is TRBD1 (6 bases). In germline, CDR1 is SGHTA, CDR2 FQGNSA. This CDR3 has 15 amino acids. Trimming took off 3 bases at V and 0 bases at J, with 8 bases between the two ends. CDR3 residues: CASSFYRANTGELFF. Here the CDR3 DNA reads TGTGCCAGCAGCTTTTACAGGGCGAACACCGGGGAGCTGTTTTTT.

The rearrangement links TRBV5-4 to TRBJ1-2, with TRBD1 matching 7 bases. The germline gives CDR1 SGHNT, CDR2 YYREEE (reference sequence). J lost 8 bases, V lost 4 bases, and 8 bases had no gene match. The CDR3 totals 13 residues. The CDR3 here is CASSVQGVEGYTF. In DNA, the CDR3 is TGTGCCAGCAGCGTCCAGGGGGTGGAGGGCTACACCTTC.